Below are 13 T cell receptor beta chains sequenced from a single sample in a study of T cells after yellow fever vaccination. TCRdb ran MiXCR on the 5' RACE reads and lists one entry per CDR3 protein. This table has about 320,000 distinct CDR3 sequences, around 4.3% appearing once. The sample here was PBMCs, taken 15 days after the yellow fever booster vaccination. The receptors originated from a man younger than 35 who received the YFV17D yellow fever vaccine.

This clonotype was observed at least ten times. The genes are TRBV9 and TRBJ2-3; 16 bases are shared with TRBD2. CDR3 length: 18 residues. With 0 bases clipped from V and 8 bases from J, the junction kept 9 bases outside the gene matches. In germline, CDR1 is SGDLS, CDR2 YYNGEE. The chain's CDR3 is CASSVGQGTSGGAGTQYF. The CDR3 bases are TGTGCCAGCAGCGTAGGTCAAGGGACTAGCGGGGGGGCCGGTACGCAGTATTTT.

The chain employs TRBV28 and TRBJ2-3; 7 bases match TRBD2. This CDR3 region has 15 residues. V shed 3 bases and J 1 base; nucleotides not matched to a gene: 4. Looked up from germline, CDR1 is MDHEN and CDR2 is SYDVKM. The CDR3 sequence is CASSFRSGGTDTQYF. CDR3 DNA sequence: TGTGCCAGCAGTTTCCGGAGCGGGGGCACAGATACGCAGTATTTT.

This clonotype has a count of ten or more. The chain has TRBV7-2 and TRBJ1-2; 9 bases line up with TRBD1. The CDR3 consists of 12 residues. Trimming at V came to 2 bases and at J to 13 bases, leaving 5 bases not matched to a gene. CDR1 and CDR2 (germline): SGHTA, FQGNSA. CDR3 nucleotide sequence: TGTGCCAGCAGCTTAAGTGGGACAGGGTTCACCTTC. Translation gives CASSLSGTGFTF.

V gene TRBV20-1 combines with J gene TRBJ2-7; 8 nucleotides align to TRBD1. V dropped 0 bases and J dropped 3; count of bases not matched to a gene: 4. Germline-derived CDR1 and CDR2 are DFQATT and SNEGSKA (reference sequence). CDR3 length: 14 residues. The CDR3 protein is CSARDRTGYYEQYF. The CDR3 DNA is TGCAGTGCTAGAGATCGGACAGGGTACTACGAGCAGTACTTC.

A few counts support this clonotype. The V and J genes are TRBV12-3 or TRBV12-4 and TRBJ2-1; D uncertain. Trimming left V 5 bases short and J 7 bases short, with 15 bases between. This CDR3 is 14 amino acids long. The DNA for the CDR3 is TGTGCCAGCAGTCCGAAGGCGGCCGGGAATGAGCAGTTCTTC. It codes for CASSPKAAGNEQFF.

This clonotype has a count of ten or more. The chain links TRBV6-2 or TRBV6-3 to TRBJ2-7; 10 positions agree with TRBD2. V lost 4 bases and J lost 4; bases outside the gene matches: 10. Germline V gene lookup returns CDR1 MNHEY and CDR2 SVGEGT. The CDR3 totals 16 residues. The CDR3 DNA reads as TGTGCCAGCAGTTTACCGCGGACTAGCGGCCCTTACGAGCAGTACGTC. Translating gives CASSLPRTSGPYEQYV.

This clonotype was seen many times. The chain is built from TRBV10-2 and TRBJ2-7; 9 bases are a match to TRBD2. The germline V gene encodes CDR1 WSHSY and CDR2 SAAADI. This CDR3 comprises 13 residues. The V segment lost 9 bases and the J segment 0 bases; nucleotides outside the gene matches: 3. The CDR3 DNA follows: TGCGCCAGTCAGACTAGCGGCTCCTACGAGCAGTACTTC. It translates to CASQTSGSYEQYF.

This clonotype was recorded many times. The J gene is TRBJ2-1, the V gene TRBV5-1, with D tentatively TRBD1 or TRBD2 (5 bases each). CDR3 size: 16 residues. V lost 4 bases to trimming and J lost 0 bases, with 14 bases between them. Germline CDR1 and CDR2: SGHRS and YFSETQ. The CDR3: CASSNRDASSYNEQFF. In DNA form, the CDR3 reads TGCGCCAGCAGCAACCGGGACGCCAGCTCCTACAATGAGCAGTTCTTC.

In its sample, this clonotype was seen many times. The DNA of the CDR3 is TGTGCCAGCAGCTCCGCGGAAGGAAGGGGCACTGAAGCTTTCTTT. Protein: CASSSAEGRGTEAFF. V is TRBV7-3 and J is TRBJ1-1, with D maybe TRBD1 (5 bases). CDR1 and CDR2 (germline): SGHTA, FQGTGA. V lost 4 bases and J 4 bases, leaving 16 bases between the germline ends. The CDR3 has 15 residues. The full variable domain, in which reference TRBV7-3 and TRBJ1-1 provide the parts outside the CDR3, is GAGVSQTPSNKVTEKGKYVELRCDPISGHTALYWYRQSLGQGPEFLIYFQGTGAADDSGLPNDRFFAVRPEGSVSTLKIQRTERGDSAVYLCASSSAEGRGTEAFFGQGTRLTVV.

The chain recombines TRBV20-1 with TRBJ1-1, with TRBD1 identical over 7 bases. Trimming at V came to 5 bases and at J to 12 bases, leaving 6 bases not matched to a gene. The length of the CDR3 is 10 residues. Germline V lookup: CDR1 DFQATT, CDR2 SNEGSKA (reference sequence). CDR3 bases: TGCAGTGCTCTACAGGGGACCACTTTCTTT. This codes for CSALQGTTFF.

This clonotype was detected ten times or more. The CDR3 coding sequence is TGCGCCAGCAGCGAGGACAGGGGGTTAGACAATGAGCAGTTCTTC. Amino acids: CASSEDRGLDNEQFF. The chain has TRBV5-1 and TRBJ2-1; 10 nucleotides align to TRBD1. CDR1 and CDR2 (germline): SGHRS, YFSETQ. J lost 5 bases, V lost 4 bases, and 6 bases had no gene match. The CDR3 contains 15 residues.

This clonotype has only a few counts. CDR3 region: CASSPGREGGGNEQFF. CDR3 coding DNA: TGCGCCAGCAGCCCCGGGCGTGAAGGGGGTGGCAATGAGCAGTTCTTC. The V call is TRBV5-1, the J call TRBJ2-1; D possibly corresponds to TRBD1 (6 bases). CDR1 and CDR2 (germline): SGHRS, YFSETQ. The ends were cut back, 4 bases at V and 6 bases at J, with 20 bases in the middle. The CDR3 extends over 16 amino acids.

Only a few counts were recorded for this clonotype. V gene TRBV18 combines with J gene TRBJ1-1, with D possibly TRBD1 on 6 matching bases. V dropped 4 bases and J dropped 0 bases, with 9 bases sitting between them. The CDR3 is 14 amino acids. Germline lookup yields CDR1 KGHSH and CDR2 LQKENI. The DNA for the CDR3 is TGTGCCAGCTCACAGGCAGGGGTGAACACTGAAGCTTTCTTT. It yields the protein CASSQAGVNTEAFF.